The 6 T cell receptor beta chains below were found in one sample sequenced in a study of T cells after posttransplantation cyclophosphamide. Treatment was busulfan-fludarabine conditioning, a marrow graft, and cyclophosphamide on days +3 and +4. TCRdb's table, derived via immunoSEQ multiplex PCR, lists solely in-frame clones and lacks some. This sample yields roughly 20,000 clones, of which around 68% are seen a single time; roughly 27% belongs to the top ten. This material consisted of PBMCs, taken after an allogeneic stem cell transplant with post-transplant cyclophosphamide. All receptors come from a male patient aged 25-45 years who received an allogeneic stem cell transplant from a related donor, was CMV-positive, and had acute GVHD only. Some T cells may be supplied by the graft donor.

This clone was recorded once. CDR3 protein: CASTLRGSYSNQPQHF. The CDR3 nucleotides are TGTGCCAGCACTCTGAGGGGGAGCTATAGCAATCAGCCCCAGCATTTT. J is TRBJ1-5 and V is TRBV25-1; a possible D gene is TRBD1 (6 bases). The CDR3 length is 16 residues. The V end lost 7 bases, the J end lost 0 bases, and 16 bases lay between the germline ends. CDR1 is MGHDK, CDR2 SYGVNS, per germline.

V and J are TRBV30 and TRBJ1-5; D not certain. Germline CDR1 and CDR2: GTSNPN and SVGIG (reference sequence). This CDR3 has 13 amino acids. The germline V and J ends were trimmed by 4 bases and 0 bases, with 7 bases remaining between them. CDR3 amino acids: CAWNRGSNQPQHF. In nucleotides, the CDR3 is TGTGCCTGGAACCGGGGTAGCAATCAGCCCCAGCATTTT.

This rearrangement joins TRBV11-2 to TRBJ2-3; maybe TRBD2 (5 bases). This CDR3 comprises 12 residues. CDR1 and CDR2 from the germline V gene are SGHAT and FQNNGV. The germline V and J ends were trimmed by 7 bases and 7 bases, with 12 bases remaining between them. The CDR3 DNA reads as TGTGCCAGCACCTCCCCGGGGAATACGCAGTATTTT. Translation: CASTSPGNTQYF.

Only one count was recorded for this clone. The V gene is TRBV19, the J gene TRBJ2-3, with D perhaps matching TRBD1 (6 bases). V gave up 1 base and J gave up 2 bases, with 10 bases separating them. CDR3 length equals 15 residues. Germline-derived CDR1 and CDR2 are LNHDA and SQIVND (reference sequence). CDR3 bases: TGTGCCAGTAGTATAGGGGGGCTAGACACAGATACGCAGTATTTT. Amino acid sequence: CASSIGGLDTDTQYF.

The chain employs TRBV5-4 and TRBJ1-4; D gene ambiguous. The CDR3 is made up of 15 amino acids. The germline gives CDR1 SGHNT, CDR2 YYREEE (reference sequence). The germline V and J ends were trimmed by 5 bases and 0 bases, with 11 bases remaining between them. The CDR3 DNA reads TGTGCCAGCAGTTTCCACGGGGCAACTAATGAAAAACTGTTTTTT. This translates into CASSFHGATNEKLFF.

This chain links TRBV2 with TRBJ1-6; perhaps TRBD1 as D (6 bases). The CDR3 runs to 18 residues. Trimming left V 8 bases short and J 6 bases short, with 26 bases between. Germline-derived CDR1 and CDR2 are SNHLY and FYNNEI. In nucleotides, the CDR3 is TGTGCCAGCTCCGAGAGGGGCACAGGGAAGTTCGGTAATTCACCCCTCCACTTT. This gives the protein CASSERGTGKFGNSPLHF.